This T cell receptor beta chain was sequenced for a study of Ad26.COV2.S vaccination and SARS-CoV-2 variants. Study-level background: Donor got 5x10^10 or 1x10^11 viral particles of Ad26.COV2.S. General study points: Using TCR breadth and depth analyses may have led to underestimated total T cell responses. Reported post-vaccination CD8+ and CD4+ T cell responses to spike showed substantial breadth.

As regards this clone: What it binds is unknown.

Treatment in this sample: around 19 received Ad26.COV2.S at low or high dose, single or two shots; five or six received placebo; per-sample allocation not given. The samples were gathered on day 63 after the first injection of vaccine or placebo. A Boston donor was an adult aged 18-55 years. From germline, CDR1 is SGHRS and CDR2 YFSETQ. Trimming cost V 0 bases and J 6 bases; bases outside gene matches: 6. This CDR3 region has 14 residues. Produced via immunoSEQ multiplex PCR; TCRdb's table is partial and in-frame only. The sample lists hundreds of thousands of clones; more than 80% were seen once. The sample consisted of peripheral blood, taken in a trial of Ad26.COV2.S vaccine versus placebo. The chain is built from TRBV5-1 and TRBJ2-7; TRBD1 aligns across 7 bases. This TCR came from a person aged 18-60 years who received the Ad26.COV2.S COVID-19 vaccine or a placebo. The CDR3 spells CASSLVGQDGEQYF. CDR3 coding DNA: TGCGCCAGCAGCTTGGTAGGACAGGACGGCGAGCAGTACTTC.